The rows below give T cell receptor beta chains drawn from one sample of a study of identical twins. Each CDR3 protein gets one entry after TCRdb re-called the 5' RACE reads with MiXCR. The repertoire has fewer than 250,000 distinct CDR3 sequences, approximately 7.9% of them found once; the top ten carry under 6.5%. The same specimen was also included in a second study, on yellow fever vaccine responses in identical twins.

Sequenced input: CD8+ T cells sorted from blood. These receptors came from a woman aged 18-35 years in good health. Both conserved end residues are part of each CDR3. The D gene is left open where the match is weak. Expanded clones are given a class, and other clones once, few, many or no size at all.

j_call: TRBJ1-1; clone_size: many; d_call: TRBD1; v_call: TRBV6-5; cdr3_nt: TGTGCCAGCAGTACAGGGGGCACTGAAGCTTTCTTT; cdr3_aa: CASSTGGTEAFF
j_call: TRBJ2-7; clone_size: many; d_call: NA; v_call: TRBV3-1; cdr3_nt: TGTGCCAGCAGCCAAGATCGATACGAGCAGTACTTC; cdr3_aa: CASSQDRYEQYF
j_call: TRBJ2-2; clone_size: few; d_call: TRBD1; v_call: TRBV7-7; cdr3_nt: TGTGCCAGCAGCTTGGGGACAGGGACCACCGGGGAGCTGTTTTTT; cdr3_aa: CASSLGTGTTGELFF
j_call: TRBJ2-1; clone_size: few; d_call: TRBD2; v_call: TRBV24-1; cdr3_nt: TGTGCCACCAGTGCGGGCAGGGGACTAGCGGGAGGGCATGAGCAGTTCTTC; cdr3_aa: CATSAGRGLAGGHEQFF
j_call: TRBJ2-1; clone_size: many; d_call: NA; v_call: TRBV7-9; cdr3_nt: TGTGCCAGCAGCTTAGGTAGCGGAAGCTCCTACAATGAGCAGTTCTTC; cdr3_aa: CASSLGSGSSYNEQFF
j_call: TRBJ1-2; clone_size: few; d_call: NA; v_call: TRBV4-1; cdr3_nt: TGCGCCAGCAGCCAAGATCCACTCGGAGTTTCTGGCTACACCTTC; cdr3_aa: CASSQDPLGVSGYTF
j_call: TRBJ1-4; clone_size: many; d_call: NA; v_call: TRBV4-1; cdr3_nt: TGCGCCAGCAGCCAAGAACAGTTGTTTGCAACTAATGAAAAACTGTTTTTT; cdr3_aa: CASSQEQLFATNEKLFF
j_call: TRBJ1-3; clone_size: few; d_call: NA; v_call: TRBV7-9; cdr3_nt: TGTGCCAGCAGATCCCCGAGGGAGGCTGGAAACACCATATATTTT; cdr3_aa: CASRSPREAGNTIYF
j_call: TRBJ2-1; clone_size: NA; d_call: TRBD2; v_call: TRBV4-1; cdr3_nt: TGCGCCAGCAGCCAAGCTAGCGGGGCCAGCTACAATGAGCAGTTCTTC; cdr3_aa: CASSQASGASYNEQFF
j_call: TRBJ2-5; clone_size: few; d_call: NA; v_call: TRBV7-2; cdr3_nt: TGTGCCAGCAGCTCCCCGGGGTCCCAAGAGACCCAGTACTTC; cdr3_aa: CASSSPGSQETQYF
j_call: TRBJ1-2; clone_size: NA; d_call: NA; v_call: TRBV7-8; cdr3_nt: TGTGCCAGCAGCAACCCGGGTGTGAGGGCAGACTATGGCTACACTTTC; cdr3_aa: CASSNPGVRADYGYTF
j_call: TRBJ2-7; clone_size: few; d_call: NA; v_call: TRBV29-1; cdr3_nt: TGCAGCGTTTTCTCCGGCGAGGACTACGAGCAGTACTTC; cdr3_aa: CSVFSGEDYEQYF
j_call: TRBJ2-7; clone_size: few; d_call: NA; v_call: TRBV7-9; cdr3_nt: TGTGCCAGCAGCCGGACAGACTCCTACGAGCAGTACTTC; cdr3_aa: CASSRTDSYEQYF
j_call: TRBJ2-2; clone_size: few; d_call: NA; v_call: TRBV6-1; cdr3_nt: TGTGCCAGCAGTGTTCACAGGAGCCCCACCGGGGAGCTGTTTTTT; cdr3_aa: CASSVHRSPTGELFF
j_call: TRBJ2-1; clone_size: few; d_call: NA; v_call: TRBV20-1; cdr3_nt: TGCAGTGCTTTTGGGCACCCCGAGGCCCTTTACAATGAGCAGTTCTTC; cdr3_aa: CSAFGHPEALYNEQFF
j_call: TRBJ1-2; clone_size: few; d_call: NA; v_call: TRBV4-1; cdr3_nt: TGCGCCAGCAGCCAAGATATAATAGAACAGGTTGAAATTGGCTACACCTTC; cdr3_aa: CASSQDIIEQVEIGYTF
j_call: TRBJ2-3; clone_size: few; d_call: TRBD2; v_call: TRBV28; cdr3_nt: TGTGCCAGCAGTTTCCTAGCGGGGGGGCCAGATACGCAGTATTTT; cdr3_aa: CASSFLAGGPDTQYF
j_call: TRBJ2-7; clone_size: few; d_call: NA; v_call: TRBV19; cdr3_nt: TGTGCCAGTAGCCAAGGGGATTTAGGCGAGCAGTACTTC; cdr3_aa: CASSQGDLGEQYF
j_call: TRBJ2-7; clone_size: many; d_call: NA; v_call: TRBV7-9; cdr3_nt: TGTGCCAGCAGCTACGATTCCTACGAGCAGTACTTC; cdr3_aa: CASSYDSYEQYF
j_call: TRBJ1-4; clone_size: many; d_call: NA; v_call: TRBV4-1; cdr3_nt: TGCGCCAGCAGCCAAGGGACACGCTACCTTCCAACTAATGAAAAACTGTTTTTT; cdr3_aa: CASSQGTRYLPTNEKLFF
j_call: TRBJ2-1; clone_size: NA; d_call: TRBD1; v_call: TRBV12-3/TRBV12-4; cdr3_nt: TGTGCCTGCAGTTTTTTTCGGGACAGGGGGAAAGGCTACAATGAGCAGTTCTTC; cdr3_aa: CACSFFRDRGKGYNEQFF
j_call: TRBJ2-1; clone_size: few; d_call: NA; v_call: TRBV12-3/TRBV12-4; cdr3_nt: TGTGCCAGCAGCTCCCAGGGGCCCGTTGGTAGGGAGCAGTTCTTC; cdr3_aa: CASSSQGPVGREQFF
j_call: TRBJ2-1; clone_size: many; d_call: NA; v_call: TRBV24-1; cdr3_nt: TGTGCCACCCAAACTGGAACCGACTACAATGAGCAGTTCTTC; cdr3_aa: CATQTGTDYNEQFF
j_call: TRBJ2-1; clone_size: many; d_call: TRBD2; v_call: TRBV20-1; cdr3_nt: TGCAGTGCCCGGACTAGCGGGAGCAATGAGCAGTTCTTC; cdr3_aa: CSARTSGSNEQFF
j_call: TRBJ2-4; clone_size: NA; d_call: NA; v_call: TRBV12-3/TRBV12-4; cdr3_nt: TGTACCCGCAGTTTAGGGATCCCCGCACATCTGGCCAAAAACATTCAGTACTTC; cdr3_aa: CTRSLGIPAHLAKNIQYF
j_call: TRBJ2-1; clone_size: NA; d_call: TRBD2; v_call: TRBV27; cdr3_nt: TGTGCCAGCAGTTATACGGGACTAGGTTCCCATGAGCAGTTCTTC; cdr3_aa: CASSYTGLGSHEQFF
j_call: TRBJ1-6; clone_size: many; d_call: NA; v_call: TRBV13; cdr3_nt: TGTGCCAGCACCAAGATTAGACAGATTAATTCACCCCTCCACTTT; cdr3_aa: CASTKIRQINSPLHF
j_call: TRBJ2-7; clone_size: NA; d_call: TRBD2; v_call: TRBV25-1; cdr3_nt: TGTGCCAGCAGTGAATTGACTAGCGGGAGTCTTTACGAGCAGTACTTC; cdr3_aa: CASSELTSGSLYEQYF
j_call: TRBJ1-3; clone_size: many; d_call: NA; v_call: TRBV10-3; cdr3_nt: TGTGCCATCAGTGGGGACATTACTGGAAACACCATATATTTT; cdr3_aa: CAISGDITGNTIYF
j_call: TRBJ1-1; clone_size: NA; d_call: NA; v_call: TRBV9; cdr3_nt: TGTGCCAGCGAACCTAGTAACACTGAAGCTTTCTTT; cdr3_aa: CASEPSNTEAFF
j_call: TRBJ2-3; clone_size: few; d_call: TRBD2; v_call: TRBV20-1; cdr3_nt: TGCAGTGCTAGAGACCAACTAGCGTCTAGCACAGATACGCAGTATTTT; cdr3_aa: CSARDQLASSTDTQYF
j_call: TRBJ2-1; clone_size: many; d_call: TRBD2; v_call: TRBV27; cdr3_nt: TGTGCCAGCAGTTACCCTAGCGGGCTTTACAATGAGCAGTTCTTC; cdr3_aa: CASSYPSGLYNEQFF
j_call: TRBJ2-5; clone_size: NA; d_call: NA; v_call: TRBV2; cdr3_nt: TGTGCCAGCAGTGATGCGGCTTGGGAAGAGACCCAGTACTTC; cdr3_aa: CASSDAAWEETQYF
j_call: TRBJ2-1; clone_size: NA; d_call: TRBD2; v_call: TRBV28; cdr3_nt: TGTGCCAGCAGCTCTGGTATCGAGGCGGGGGTATACAATGAGCAGTTCTTC; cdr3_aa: CASSSGIEAGVYNEQFF
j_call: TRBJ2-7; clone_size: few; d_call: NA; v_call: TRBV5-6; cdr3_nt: TGTGCCAGCAGCGCCCGGAGGGAGCAGTACTTC; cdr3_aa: CASSARREQYF
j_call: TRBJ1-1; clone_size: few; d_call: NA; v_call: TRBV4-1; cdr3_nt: TGCGCCAGCAGCCAAGCGCAGGTAGGTGAAGCTTTCTTT; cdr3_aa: CASSQAQVGEAFF
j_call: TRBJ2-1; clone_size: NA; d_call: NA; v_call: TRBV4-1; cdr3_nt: TGCGCCAGCAGCCAAGATCACGCTTCAGCGGCCCCCTACAATGAGCAGTTCTTC; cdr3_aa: CASSQDHASAAPYNEQFF
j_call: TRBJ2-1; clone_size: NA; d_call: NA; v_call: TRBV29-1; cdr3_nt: TGCAGCACAACCCTACAGGGAACCTACAATGAGCAGTTCTTC; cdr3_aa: CSTTLQGTYNEQFF
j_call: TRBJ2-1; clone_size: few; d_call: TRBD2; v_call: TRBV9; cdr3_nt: TGTGCCAGCAGCGAGCCGACTAGCAACAATGAGCAGTTCTTC; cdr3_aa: CASSEPTSNNEQFF
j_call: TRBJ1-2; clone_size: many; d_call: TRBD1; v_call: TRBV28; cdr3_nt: TGTGCCAGCAGTGCATCCCCCACCGGACAGGGGGATGGCTACACCTTC; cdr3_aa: CASSASPTGQGDGYTF
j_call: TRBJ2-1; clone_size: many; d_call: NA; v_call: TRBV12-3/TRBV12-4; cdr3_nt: TGTGCCAGCGGGGACGGGGATGAGCAGTTCTTC; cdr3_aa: CASGDGDEQFF
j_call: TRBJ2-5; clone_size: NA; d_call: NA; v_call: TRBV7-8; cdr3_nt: TGTGCCACCGGTGAGGGGCAGATCCAAGAGACCCAGTACTTC; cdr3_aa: CATGEGQIQETQYF
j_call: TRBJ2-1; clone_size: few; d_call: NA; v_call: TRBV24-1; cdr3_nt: TGTGCCACCAGTGATTTGCCGGGACCGACAGGCGATGAGCAGTTCTTC; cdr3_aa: CATSDLPGPTGDEQFF
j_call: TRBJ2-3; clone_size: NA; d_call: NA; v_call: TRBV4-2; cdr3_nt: TGTGCCATCAGCCAAGTGGTCCGGGGTAGTATATCCACCACAGATACGCAGTATTTT; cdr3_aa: CAISQVVRGSISTTDTQYF
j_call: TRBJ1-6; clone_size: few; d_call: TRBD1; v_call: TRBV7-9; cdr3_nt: TGTGCCAGCAGCTATCCAGGGGGCCCGGGATCACCCCTCCACTTT; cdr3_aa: CASSYPGGPGSPLHF
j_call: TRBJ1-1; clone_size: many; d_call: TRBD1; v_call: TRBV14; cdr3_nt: TGTGCCAGCAGCAAAGGACAGGCCATGAACACTGAAGCTTTCTTT; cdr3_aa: CASSKGQAMNTEAFF
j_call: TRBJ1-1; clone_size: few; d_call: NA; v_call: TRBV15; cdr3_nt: TGTGCCGTCCGGGACGAGGCGGAGGTGAACACTGAAGCTTTCTTT; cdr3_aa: CAVRDEAEVNTEAFF
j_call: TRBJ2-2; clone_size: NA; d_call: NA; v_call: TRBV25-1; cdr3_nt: TGTGCCAGCAGTGAATTGGTGGACACCGGGGAGCTGTTTTTT; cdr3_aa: CASSELVDTGELFF
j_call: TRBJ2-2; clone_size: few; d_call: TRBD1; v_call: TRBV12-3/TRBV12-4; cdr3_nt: TGTGCCAGCAGTGAGGGGGCTTTGACCGGGGAGCTGTTTTTT; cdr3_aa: CASSEGALTGELFF
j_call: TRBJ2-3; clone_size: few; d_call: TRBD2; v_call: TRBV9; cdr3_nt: TGTGCCAGCAGCCTGGAGACGGGGGGGTTCACAGATACGCAGTATTTT; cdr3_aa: CASSLETGGFTDTQYF
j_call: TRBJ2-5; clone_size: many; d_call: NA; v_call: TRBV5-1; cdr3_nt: TGCGCCAGTTCACTACTAAACTACCAAGAGACCCAGTACTTC; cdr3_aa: CASSLLNYQETQYF
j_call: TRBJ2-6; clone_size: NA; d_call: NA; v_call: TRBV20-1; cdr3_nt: TGCAGTGCCAGTTTCTTCGACTCTGGGGCCAACGTCCTGACTTTC; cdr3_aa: CSASFFDSGANVLTF
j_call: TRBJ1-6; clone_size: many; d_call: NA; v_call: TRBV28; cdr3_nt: TGTGCCAGCATGGAGGGTCCGGGGGTTTCTATGAATTCACCCCTCCACTTT; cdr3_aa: CASMEGPGVSMNSPLHF
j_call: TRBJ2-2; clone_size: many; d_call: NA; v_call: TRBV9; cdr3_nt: TGTGCCAGCAACCAGAACAGGGCGGAGGGGAACACCGGGGAGCTGTTTTTT; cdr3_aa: CASNQNRAEGNTGELFF
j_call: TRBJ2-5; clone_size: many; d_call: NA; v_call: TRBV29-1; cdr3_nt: TGCAGCGTTGAAGATCCAGGGACCTTTGGGTTAGAGACCCAGTACTTC; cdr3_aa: CSVEDPGTFGLETQYF
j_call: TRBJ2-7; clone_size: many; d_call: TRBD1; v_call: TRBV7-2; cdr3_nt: TGTGCCAGCAGCCCGACAGGGCACGAGCAGTACTTC; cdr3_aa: CASSPTGHEQYF
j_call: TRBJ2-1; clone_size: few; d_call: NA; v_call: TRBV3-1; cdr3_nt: TGTGCCAGCAGCCAAGACACCATTGCAGGGGTTTCCTACAATGAGCAGTTCTTC; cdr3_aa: CASSQDTIAGVSYNEQFF
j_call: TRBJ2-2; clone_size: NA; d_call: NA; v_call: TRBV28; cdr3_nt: TGTGCCAGCAGTTTAAGCGCTAGCGACACCGGGGAGCTGTTTTTT; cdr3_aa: CASSLSASDTGELFF
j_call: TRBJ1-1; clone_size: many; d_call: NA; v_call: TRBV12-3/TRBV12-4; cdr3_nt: TGTGCCATAACCTCGGGGCTTTCGAACACTGAAGCTTTCTTT; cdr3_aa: CAITSGLSNTEAFF